Listed here is a single TCR beta chain. Its antigen remains unknown. The CDR3 spans 16 residues. V was pared by 4 bases and J by 2 bases, with 16 bases between. The TCR beta cDNA libraries contained unique molecular identifiers. TCRdb analysed the PCR reads with MiXCR anew, one entry per CDR3 protein. The table records some 890,000 distinct CDR3 sequences, roughly 58% of them present only once. This entry belongs to a study of post-analysis software for immune sequencing data. Study-level points and caveats: F measure showed strong co-clustering of same-batch samples. Compared with controls, patients had more of five TRBV segments, including TRBV5-6, TRBV5-1 and TRBV20-1.

The sequenced sample consisted of blood. The clonotype was recovered from a girl between 10 and 17 years old with multiple sclerosis. The rearrangement joins TRBV12-3 or TRBV12-4 to TRBJ2-3, with D tentatively TRBD2 (6 bases). DNA of the CDR3: TGTGCCAGCAGTTCCCGGACCAGCGGGCACACAGATACGCAGTATTTT. It specifies CASSSRTSGHTDTQYF.